Listed here are 17 T cell receptor beta chains from one sample, sequenced in a study of blood T cells in healthy people across ages. The second PCR ran roughly 6 to 12 cycles with a sample-barcoded 5' primer and J-beta primers. TCRdb processed the 5' RACE reads anew with MiXCR; each CDR3 protein has one entry. The top ten hold 3% of the sample, which has around 800,000 distinct CDR3 sequences, more than 25% seen once. These data also featured in a second study, about T cells of mothers and their children.

The sequenced material came from blood. These receptor sequences come from a boy between 5 and 17 years old in good health.

V and J are TRBV6-1 and TRBJ1-3; 11 bases fit TRBD1. This CDR3 spans 16 amino acids. The germline V gene encodes CDR1 MNHNS and CDR2 SASEGT. V gave up 6 bases and J gave up 0 bases; unmatched junction bases: 4. The CDR3 loop is CASSWDRGNSGNTIYF. For the CDR3, the DNA is TGTGCCAGCAGCTGGGACAGGGGGAACTCTGGAAACACCATATATTTT.

A word on this clonotype: The junction departs from germline at one end; a sequencing error may be responsible. The chain has TRBV6-6 and TRBJ1-5; the match to TRBD1 covers 8 bases. This CDR3 contains 14 residues. Looked up from germline, CDR1 is MNHNY and CDR2 is SVGAGI (reference sequence). The CDR3 spells CATSGQGRDQPLHF. Written as DNA, the CDR3 is TGTGCCACCTCTGGACAGGGTAGGGATCAGCCCCTGCATTTT.

The chain links TRBV9 to TRBJ2-3, with 9 bases lining up with TRBD2. Germline assignment: CDR1 SGDLS and CDR2 YYNGEE. The CDR3 has 16 residues. The trim removed 0 bases at V and 4 bases at J, leaving 6 bases unmatched. The CDR3, as DNA: TGTGCCAGCAGCGTAGAGATAGCGGGAGATCCAGATACGCAGTATTTT. Translating it yields CASSVEIAGDPDTQYF.

This chain connects TRBV2 to TRBJ1-2; D is unclear. Trimming stripped 2 bases from V and 1 base from J, with 5 bases between. This CDR3 has 13 amino acids. Per germline, CDR1 SNHLY and CDR2 FYNNEI. For the CDR3, the DNA is TGTGCCAGCAGTGAATCGTTTAACTATGGCTACACCTTC. Protein sequence: CASSESFNYGYTF.

The rearrangement uses TRBV5-6 and TRBJ1-1; D is unresolved. The V gene lost 4 bases and the J gene lost 8 bases, with 15 bases spanning the gap. Germline V gene sequence: CDR1 SGHDT, CDR2 YYEEEE. The CDR3 is 13 residues long. The CDR3 sequence: CASSPDGVSEAFF. The CDR3 nucleotides are TGTGCCAGCAGCCCCGACGGCGTCTCCGAAGCTTTCTTT.

The chain employs TRBV10-3 and TRBJ2-7, with TRBD2 as a possible D gene (6 bases). Germline CDR1 ENHRY, CDR2 SYGVKD. The CDR3 is 12 residues long. The germline V and J ends were trimmed by 11 bases and 7 bases, with 18 bases remaining between them. CDR3: CASRGRRGEQYF. CDR3 sequence (DNA): TGTGCCTCCCGGGGCCGGCGGGGAGAGCAGTACTTC.

The table lists this clonotype with a few counts. The V and J genes are TRBV10-3 and TRBJ1-2; 12 positions agree with TRBD1. Trimming cost V 8 bases and J 0 bases; bases outside gene matches: 10. The length of the CDR3 is 17 residues. In germline, CDR1 is ENHRY, CDR2 SYGVKD. The CDR3 nucleotides read TGTGCCATCTCTTTTGGGACAGGGGGCGAAGCTAACTATGGCTACACCTTC. This codes for CAISFGTGGEANYGYTF.

This clonotype was counted between two and nine times. The chain uses TRBV20-1 and TRBJ2-1; D remains ambiguous. The CDR3 is 17 amino acids. The V gene lost 0 bases and the J gene lost 6 bases, with 21 bases spanning the gap. Germline lookup yields CDR1 DFQATT and CDR2 SNEGSKA (reference sequence). The CDR3 sequence: CSARDPVNRVRSNEQFF. CDR3 nucleotide sequence: TGCAGTGCTAGAGATCCGGTGAATCGGGTAAGGAGCAATGAGCAGTTCTTC.

This clonotype was observed at least ten times. The chain recombines TRBV5-1 with TRBJ2-1; TRBD2 agrees at 9 bases. The V gene end was trimmed by 7 bases and the J gene end by 5 bases; junction bases not matched to a gene: 22. The CDR3 is 19 amino acids. In germline, CDR1 is SGHRS, CDR2 YFSETQ. The CDR3 sequence is CASRRAGGLLFAPNNEQFF. The CDR3 DNA is TGCGCCAGCCGCAGGGCGGGGGGGCTTTTATTTGCCCCGAACAATGAGCAGTTCTTC.

The chain has TRBV9 and TRBJ2-4; D unresolved. Trimming cost V 0 bases and J 8 bases, with 12 bases left between them. Germline CDR1 reads SGDLS; CDR2 reads YYNGEE. This CDR3 has 14 residues. The CDR3 region is CASSVAVAGHIQYF. The CDR3 DNA follows: TGTGCCAGCAGCGTAGCGGTGGCTGGGCACATTCAGTACTTC.

Only a few counts were recorded for this clonotype. The chain uses TRBV6-6 and TRBJ2-1; TRBD1 matches 7 bases. Losses at the gene ends were 2 bases for V and 5 bases for J; bases not matched to a gene: 3. The CDR3 covers 14 residues. Looked up from germline, CDR1 is MNHNY and CDR2 is SVGAGI (reference sequence). CDR3 sequence: CASSYRDRHNEQFF. As DNA, the CDR3 is TGTGCCAGCAGTTACAGGGACAGACACAATGAGCAGTTCTTC.

The chain joins TRBV5-1 to TRBJ2-3; perhaps TRBD2 as D (6 bases). Germline CDR1 SGHRS, CDR2 YFSETQ. CDR3 length equals 15 residues. V was clipped by 4 bases and J by 6 bases, with 18 bases between them. The CDR3 is CASSRRESLFDTQYF. DNA for the CDR3: TGCGCCAGCAGCAGGAGGGAAAGCCTTTTCGATACGCAGTATTTT.

The chain carries TRBV7-9 and TRBJ1-6, with D perhaps matching TRBD1 (5 bases). This CDR3 comprises 13 residues. Germline CDR1 and CDR2: SEHNR and FQNEAQ (reference sequence). Trimming pared 5 bases from V and 6 bases from J, leaving 8 bases between. Here the CDR3 reads CASSPGPNSPLHF. Written as DNA, the CDR3 is TGTGCCAGCAGCCCGGGACCTAATTCACCCCTCCACTTT.

This clonotype showed up just a few times. V usage is TRBV5-6 and J usage is TRBJ2-5; 8 nucleotides match TRBD1. The CDR3 has 14 residues. CDR1 SGHDT and CDR2 YYEEEE come from the germline V gene. With 4 bases clipped from V and 5 bases from J, the junction kept 7 bases outside the gene matches. For the CDR3, the DNA is TGTGCCAGCAGCATGAGGACAGGGATGGAGACCCAGTACTTC. It encodes CASSMRTGMETQYF.

This clonotype has a handful of counts. The genes are TRBV11-2 and TRBJ2-3, with a tentative D call TRBD1 (6 bases). CDR1 is SGHAT, CDR2 FQNNGV, per germline. Trimming stripped 5 bases from V and 3 bases from J, with 18 bases between. The CDR3 is 16 amino acids. Here the CDR3 DNA reads TGTGCCAGCAGCCTCCACAGGGAAGAGAGAACAGATACGCAGTATTTT. Residues: CASSLHREERTDTQYF.

The V and J genes are TRBV5-5 and TRBJ1-3; no definite D call. Germline V gene sequence: CDR1 SGHKS, CDR2 YYEKEE (reference sequence). Trimming removed 3 bases from V and 0 bases from J, with 13 bases in between. The CDR3 loop spans 16 amino acids. The CDR3 nucleotides read TGTGCCAGCAGCTCGGCCGTGGCATCCTCTGGAAACACCATATATTTT. Encoded protein: CASSSAVASSGNTIYF.

This clonotype has only a few counts. At one of its ends the junction is not consistent with the germline gene, which may arise from a read error. This chain uses TRBV7-9 with TRBJ2-3; D may be TRBD1 or TRBD2 (5 bases each). Germline V gene sequence: CDR1 SEHNR, CDR2 FQNEAQ (reference sequence). This CDR3 comprises 17 residues. The CDR3 is CAGSLPIASGPTDTQYF. The CDR3 coding sequence is TGTGCCGGCAGCTTACCAATAGCATCGGGACCCACAGATACGCAGTATTTT. The entire variable domain, with the rest obtained from reference TRBV7-9 and TRBJ2-3, is as follows: DTGVSQNPRHKITKRGQNVTFRCDPISEHNRLYWYRQTLGQGPEFLTYFQNEAQLEKSRLLSDRFSAERPKGSFSTLEIQRTEQGDSAMYLCAGSLPIASGPTDTQYFGPGTRLTVL.